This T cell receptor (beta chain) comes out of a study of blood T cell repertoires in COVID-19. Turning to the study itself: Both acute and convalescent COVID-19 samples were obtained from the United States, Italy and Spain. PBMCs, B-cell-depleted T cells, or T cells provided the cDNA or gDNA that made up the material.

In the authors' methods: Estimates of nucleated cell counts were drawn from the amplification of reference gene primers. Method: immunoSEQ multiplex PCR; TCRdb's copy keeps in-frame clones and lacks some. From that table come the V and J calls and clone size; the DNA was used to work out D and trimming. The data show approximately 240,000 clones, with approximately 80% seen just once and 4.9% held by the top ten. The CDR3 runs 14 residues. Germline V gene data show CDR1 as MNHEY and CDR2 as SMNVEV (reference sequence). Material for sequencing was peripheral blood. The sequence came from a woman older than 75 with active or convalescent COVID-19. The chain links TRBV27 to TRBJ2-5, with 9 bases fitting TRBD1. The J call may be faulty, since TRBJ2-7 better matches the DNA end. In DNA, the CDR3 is TGTGCCAGCAGCGCACAGGGGGCCCCCTACGAGCAGTACTTC. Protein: CASSAQGAPYEQYF.